The entry below describes one T cell receptor (beta chain). Its antigen is not identified. J gave up 9 bases and V 2 bases, and 6 bases lay outside the gene matches. The CDR3 length is 14 residues. The Oncomine TCR Beta short-read assay was applied to DNA of cultured CD4+ T cells. Scientists extracted genomic DNA from CD4+ T cells grown in culture. TCRdb redid the calling of the PCR reads with MiXCR, one entry per CDR3 protein. In the table there are about 11,000 distinct CDR3 sequences, around 55% of which are singletons. The sample belongs to a study of vaccination and CD4 T cells after COVID-19. As for treatment: 10-day PBMC culture with coronavirus spike peptide pools or control peptides (ViraFEST assay).

The clonotype originates from a human donor who had recovered from COVID-19. The sample taken for sequencing was CD4+ T cells from blood, cultured in vitro. The V and J genes are TRBV12-3 or TRBV12-4 and TRBJ2-7; 11 positions match TRBD2. The CDR3 nucleotides read TGTGCCAGCAGTTTAATAGCGGGAGGGAGTGGGCAGTACTTC. Its protein is CASSLIAGGSGQYF.